This TCR beta chain was documented in a study of T cells in Graves' hyperthyroidism and ophthalmopathy. Across the study: The authors collected peripheral blood at initial diagnosis, before any treatment.

The CDR3 is made up of 13 amino acids. V lost 1 base and J 5 bases, leaving 9 bases between the germline ends. Germline assignment: CDR1 DFQATT and CDR2 SNEGSKA (reference sequence). Overall study findings and caveats: In the analysis, a 13 V-J model separated ophthalmopathy from stable hyperthyroidism.

At least ten counts were recorded for this clonotype. Its target is not known. Using RNA transcripts as the source, TCR beta CDR3 regions were amplified. Using the HTBI primer set, a first-round RT-PCR was run on the TCR CDR3. One entry per CDR3 protein, called by TCRdb with MiXCR from the multiplex PCR reads. The sample yields fewer than 250,000 distinct CDR3 sequences, 16% seen once. This clonotype was obtained from a woman aged 18 to 35 with Graves' ophthalmopathy. The sequenced material came from blood. This chain connects TRBV20-1 to TRBJ1-5; D gene unclear. The CDR3 coding sequence is TGCAGTGCTAGAGTCAACGGTTATCAGCCCCAGCATTTT. Its protein product is CSARVNGYQPQHF.